The 17 T cell receptor beta chains below were found in one sample sequenced in a study of cytomegalovirus exposure and HLA in healthy donors. Researchers ran the PCR with 60 Vbeta and 13 Jbeta primers. The method was immunoSEQ multiplex PCR; TCRdb's version includes in-frame clones alone and lacks a portion of them. The sample lists about 160,000 clones, 60% to 80% occurring once. Sequenced sample: PBMCs. All receptors come from a man aged 25-45 years in good health and CMV-seropositive.

V is TRBV7-6 and J is TRBJ2-2; no definite D call. V dropped 1 base and J dropped 8 bases, with 5 bases sitting between them. Germline V gene data show CDR1 as SGHVS and CDR2 as FNYEAQ. The CDR3 spans 12 residues. The CDR3 nucleotides are TGTGCCAGCAGCTTAGAGCGAGGGGAGCTGTTTTTT. Its protein product is CASSLERGELFF.

V is TRBV5-5 and J is TRBJ2-2; TRBD2 matches at 9 bases. Germline CDR1 is SGHKS and CDR2 is YYEKEE (reference sequence). This CDR3 has 16 residues. Trimming cost V 0 bases and J 3 bases; bases outside gene matches: 3. Here the CDR3 DNA reads TGTGCCAGCAGCTTGGGGCGGGGGGGAGACACCGGGGAGCTGTTTTTT. Its translation is CASSLGRGGDTGELFF. Complete variable domain (other parts from reference TRBV5-5 and TRBJ2-2): DAGVTQSPTHLIKTRGQQVTLRCSPISGHKSVSWYQQVLGQGPQFIFQYYEKEERGRGNFPDRFSARQFPNYSSELNVNALLLGDSALYLCASSLGRGGDTGELFFGEGSRLTVL.

The chain carries TRBV5-1 and TRBJ1-1; 7 positions agree with TRBD1. CDR1 SGHRS and CDR2 YFSETQ come from the germline V gene. The CDR3 runs 14 residues. The V gene end was trimmed by 2 bases and the J gene end by 2 bases; junction bases not matched to a gene: 3. The CDR3 DNA sequence: TGCGCCAGCAGCTTATACAGGGGAAACACTGAAGCTTTCTTT. Translating it yields CASSLYRGNTEAFF.

CDR3 residues: CASSLLLGLAPNTQYF. Here the CDR3 DNA reads TGTGCCAGCAGCTTACTTTTGGGACTAGCACCTAATACGCAGTATTTT. V gene TRBV7-9 combines with J gene TRBJ2-3, with TRBD2 matching over 9 bases. Germline V CDR1 and CDR2: SEHNR, FQNEAQ (reference sequence). This CDR3 is 16 amino acids long. With 2 bases clipped from V and 7 bases from J, the junction kept 10 bases outside the gene matches.

This rearrangement joins TRBV6-6 to TRBJ1-4; 7 bases agree with TRBD1. The CDR3 covers 15 residues. Germline CDR1 MNHNY, CDR2 SVGAGI (reference sequence). The V segment lost 6 bases and the J segment 7 bases; nucleotides outside the gene matches: 11. The CDR3 protein is CASRPWDSSVEKLFF. The CDR3 DNA reads as TGTGCCAGCAGACCGTGGGACAGTTCGGTTGAAAAACTGTTTTTT.

This clone has more than one count but fewer than ten. The V and J genes are TRBV9 and TRBJ2-3; perhaps TRBD2 as D (5 bases). The CDR3 has 15 amino acids. V shed 3 bases and J shed 0 bases, with 11 bases lying between them. Germline-derived CDR1 and CDR2 are SGDLS and YYNGEE. The CDR3, as DNA: TGTGCCAGCAGCGCCTCTGAGGGTAGCACAGATACGCAGTATTTT. It is translated as CASSASEGSTDTQYF.

A single count supports this clone. The rearrangement joins TRBV7-3 to TRBJ1-2; no clear D. Trimming cost V 2 bases and J 3 bases, with 13 bases left between them. This CDR3 spans 15 amino acids. Per germline, CDR1 SGHTA and CDR2 FQGTGA. The CDR3 loop reads CASSLGGSEDYGYTF. In nucleotides, the CDR3 is TGTGCCAGCAGCTTAGGAGGGTCCGAGGACTATGGCTACACCTTC. Using reference TRBV7-3 and TRBJ1-2 for the parts outside the CDR3, the full variable domain is GAGVSQTPSNKVTEKGKYVELRCDPISGHTALYWYRQSLGQGPEFLIYFQGTGAADDSGLPNDRFFAVRPEGSVSTLKIQRTERGDSAVYLCASSLGGSEDYGYTFGSGTRLTVV.

The chain is built from TRBV29-1 and TRBJ2-7, with 7 bases identical to TRBD1. CDR3 length: 13 amino acids. Losses at the gene ends were 7 bases for V and 0 bases for J; bases not matched to a gene: 6. Germline V gene sequence: CDR1 SQVTM, CDR2 ANQGSEA. CDR3 nucleotide sequence: TGCAGCGCTCAGACAGGGAGCTCCTACGAGCAGTACTTC. Translating gives CSAQTGSSYEQYF.

The rearrangement joins TRBV2 to TRBJ2-5; 9 bases match TRBD2. V trimming: 11 bases; J trimming: 2 bases; junction bases outside the gene matches: 12. This CDR3 has 15 residues. CDR1 is SNHLY and CDR2 is FYNNEI in the germline V gene. In DNA, the CDR3 is TGTGCCTCAACGGGTAGCGGGGGAAAACAAGAGACCCAGTACTTC. The encoded protein is CASTGSGGKQETQYF.

The V gene is TRBV14, the J gene TRBJ2-1; 7 nucleotides align to TRBD1. CDR1 SGHDN and CDR2 FVKESK come from the germline V gene. The trim removed 6 bases at V and 4 bases at J, leaving 9 bases unmatched. CDR3 length: 15 residues. The CDR3 coding sequence is TGTGCCAGCAGAACCGGGACAGACTTTTACAATGAGCAGTTCTTC. This translates into CASRTGTDFYNEQFF. Using reference TRBV14 and TRBJ2-1 for the parts outside the CDR3, the full variable domain is EAGVTQFPSHSVIEKGQTVTLRCDPISGHDNLYWYRRVMGKEIKFLLHFVKESKQDESGMPNNRFLAERTGGTYSTLKVQPAELEDSGVYFCASRTGTDFYNEQFFGPGTRLTVL.

The chain recombines TRBV30 with TRBJ2-5; 12 bases map to TRBD2. V lost 5 bases and J lost 11; bases outside the gene matches: 9. CDR1 and CDR2 from the germline V gene are GTSNPN and SVGIG (reference sequence). This CDR3 has 13 amino acids. The CDR3 loop reads CAWGPRLAGEQYF. The CDR3 bases are TGTGCCTGGGGCCCCAGACTAGCGGGGGAGCAGTACTTC.

This clone occurred once. V usage is TRBV13 and J usage is TRBJ2-3, with 10 bases lining up with TRBD1. Germline CDR1 PRHDT, CDR2 FYEKMQ (reference sequence). The V and J ends lost 4 bases and 4 bases, in that order; junction bases with no gene match: 8. This CDR3 has 16 residues. CDR3 coding DNA: TGTGCCAGCAGCTCCACCGGGGACAGGGGTGCAGATACGCAGTATTTT. This translates into CASSSTGDRGADTQYF.

The chain couples TRBV9 to TRBJ2-5, with 13 nucleotides matching TRBD2. Germline CDR1 and CDR2: SGDLS and YYNGEE. The CDR3 length is 15 residues. The V gene end was trimmed by 2 bases and the J gene end by 5 bases; junction bases not matched to a gene: 3. CDR3 region: CASSVGLAGVETQYF. The CDR3 DNA is TGTGCCAGCAGCGTCGGACTAGCGGGGGTGGAGACCCAGTACTTC.

This clone was picked up one time. This chain joins TRBV6-1 and TRBJ2-6, with a tentative D call TRBD1 (6 bases). V was pared by 10 bases and J by 1 base, with 11 bases between. This CDR3 has 14 residues. The V gene's germline CDR1 is MNHNS and CDR2 SASEGT. For the CDR3, the DNA is TGTGCCATCCCACAGGGTTCTGGGGCCAACGTCCTGACTTTC. This sequence encodes CAIPQGSGANVLTF.

The chain joins TRBV28 to TRBJ2-1; 14 nucleotides align to TRBD2. Germline lookup yields CDR1 MDHEN and CDR2 SYDVKM. The J segment lost 3 bases and the V segment lost 3 bases, leaving 10 bases of the junction unmatched. The CDR3 runs to 19 residues. Here the CDR3 reads CASSFLTGTSGGYYNEQFF. The CDR3 DNA reads TGTGCCAGCAGTTTTCTGACCGGGACTAGCGGGGGATACTACAATGAGCAGTTCTTC.

The J gene is TRBJ2-7, the V gene TRBV2; D is possibly TRBD2 (6 bases). V was shortened by 3 bases and J by 5 bases, with 17 bases between the two germline ends. Germline CDR1 is SNHLY and CDR2 is FYNNEI. The CDR3 sequence is 15 residues long. Written as DNA, the CDR3 is TGTGCCAGCAGTGACCGGACCCAGGGCGGGGACGAGCAGTACTTC. It translates to CASSDRTQGGDEQYF.

The chain is built from TRBV5-5 and TRBJ2-7, with D perhaps TRBD1 (6 bases). The CDR3 has 16 amino acids. V gave up 5 bases and J gave up 0 bases, with 18 bases separating them. CDR1 and CDR2 from the germline V gene are SGHKS and YYEKEE (reference sequence). The CDR3 DNA follows: TGTGCCAGCAGTTACAACAGGGCACAAAGCTCCTACGAGCAGTACTTC. Protein sequence: CASSYNRAQSSYEQYF.